Included here is one T cell receptor (beta chain) sequence, with context. Its cognate antigen is unknown. The data are from a study of OX40 agonist ivuxolimab in advanced cancers. For the study at large: Previous treatment with anti-PD-1, anti-PD-L1 or anti-CTLA-4 therapy was allowed; 35% to 50% had received some.

There are 15 residues in the CDR3. V was pared by 0 bases and J by 3 bases, with 11 bases between. Germline values: CDR1 SEHNR, CDR2 FQNEAQ (reference sequence). This table comes from immunoSEQ multiplex PCR, and its TCRdb copy is limited to in-frame clones, with some not included. This table has some 58,000 clones, roughly nine tenths appearing once. Study-wide results and limits: Clonal expansion from baseline to week 6 occurred in both CD4+ and CD8+ T cells. Partial responders receiving 0.1-3.0 mg/kg showed among the lowest clonal expansion. It was not determined which antigens were specifically recognized by the peripheral T cells that had undergone clonal expansion.

The receptor comes from an adult with an advanced solid tumor such as melanoma, head and neck, liver or kidney cancer. The rearrangement uses TRBV7-9 and TRBJ1-1; possibly TRBD1 for D (6 bases). This sample comprised CD4+ or CD8+ T cells sorted from blood, obtained in a trial of the OX40 agonist ivuxolimab. The DNA for the CDR3 is TGTGCCAGCAGCTTAGCCAGGGGAGGAGACACTGAAGCTTTCTTT. Its protein is CASSLARGGDTEAFF.